The present T cell receptor (beta chain) was sequenced within a study of blood T cell repertoires in COVID-19 (dated by TCRdb to the early 2020s). About the full investigation: Samples covering the acute and convalescent phases of COVID-19 were provided by collaborators in the United States, Italy and Spain. The material from the prospective study consisted of cDNA or gDNA derived from T cells, B-cell-depleted T cells, or PBMCs. The dataset comprised deeply sampled blood TCRbeta repertoires from subjects exposed to, actively infected with, or recovered from COVID-19. The repertoires were released in a freely available public database meant as a resource for research on the immune response to SARS-CoV-2. Samples were obtained from the ongoing ImmuneRACE study (first 160 participants) and from 1,254 subjects provided by 6 global collaborators. A de-identified subject ID, COVID-19 status, age in years and sex were almost always included in the sample metadata. Where available, HLA class I and class II types were taken from metadata supplied by the sample provider and were not determined by assay-based typing. Points the paper makes about the study in general: The quantity of clinical and demographic metadata differed by source and by participant and was supplied without curation.

TCRbeta CDR3 regions were amplified from genomic DNA by means of the immunoSEQ Assay, a bias-controlled multiplex PCR. As for how the authors treated the data: The number of nucleated cells in each sample was estimated by amplification of reference gene primers within the assay. To quantify the absolute abundance of each unique TCRbeta CDR3 rearrangement, sequence reads were collapsed and filtered. For each sample, productive Simpson clonality was calculated by taking the square root of Simpson's diversity index across productive rearrangements. TCRdb obtained this table from immuneACCESS and retained in-frame rearrangements with V and J assigned. These tables miss some clones; where compared with another copy, unresolved V genes account for less than half of the shortfall, and the remainder is unexplained. V, J and clone size are taken as reported in that table, and D and trimming were inferred from the DNA itself. Recorded for this sample are 85,000 to 110,000 clones; roughly 84% of them occurred a single time. The ten largest account for under 15% of the sample.

Trimmed from V: 10 bases; trimmed from J: 7 bases; junction bases lacking a gene match: 6. The germline V gene yields KGHDR for CDR1 and SFDVKD for CDR2. Spanning cysteine to phenylalanine, the CDR3 consists of 12 amino acids. Just CDR3 DNA is preserved here, 36 bases in frame from base 1. Each collaborating institution followed its own protocols to collect whole blood in K2EDTA tubes. For TCRbeta analysis, collaborator samples were shipped as frozen whole blood, as isolated PBMCs, or as DNA extracted from either sample type. Worth noting for this clone: Its recognized antigen is unknown. Qualities for individual bases were not recorded, and no much larger clone is one base off.

This receptor was taken from a human donor in a cohort sampled during active or convalescent COVID-19. Sequencing was carried out using peripheral blood. The sequence joins TRBV24-1 to TRBJ1-5, and 7 junctional nucleotides match TRBD1. The CDR3 corresponds to CATSTGEQPQHF. The bases are TGTGCCACAAGTACAGGGGAGCAGCCCCAGCATTTT.